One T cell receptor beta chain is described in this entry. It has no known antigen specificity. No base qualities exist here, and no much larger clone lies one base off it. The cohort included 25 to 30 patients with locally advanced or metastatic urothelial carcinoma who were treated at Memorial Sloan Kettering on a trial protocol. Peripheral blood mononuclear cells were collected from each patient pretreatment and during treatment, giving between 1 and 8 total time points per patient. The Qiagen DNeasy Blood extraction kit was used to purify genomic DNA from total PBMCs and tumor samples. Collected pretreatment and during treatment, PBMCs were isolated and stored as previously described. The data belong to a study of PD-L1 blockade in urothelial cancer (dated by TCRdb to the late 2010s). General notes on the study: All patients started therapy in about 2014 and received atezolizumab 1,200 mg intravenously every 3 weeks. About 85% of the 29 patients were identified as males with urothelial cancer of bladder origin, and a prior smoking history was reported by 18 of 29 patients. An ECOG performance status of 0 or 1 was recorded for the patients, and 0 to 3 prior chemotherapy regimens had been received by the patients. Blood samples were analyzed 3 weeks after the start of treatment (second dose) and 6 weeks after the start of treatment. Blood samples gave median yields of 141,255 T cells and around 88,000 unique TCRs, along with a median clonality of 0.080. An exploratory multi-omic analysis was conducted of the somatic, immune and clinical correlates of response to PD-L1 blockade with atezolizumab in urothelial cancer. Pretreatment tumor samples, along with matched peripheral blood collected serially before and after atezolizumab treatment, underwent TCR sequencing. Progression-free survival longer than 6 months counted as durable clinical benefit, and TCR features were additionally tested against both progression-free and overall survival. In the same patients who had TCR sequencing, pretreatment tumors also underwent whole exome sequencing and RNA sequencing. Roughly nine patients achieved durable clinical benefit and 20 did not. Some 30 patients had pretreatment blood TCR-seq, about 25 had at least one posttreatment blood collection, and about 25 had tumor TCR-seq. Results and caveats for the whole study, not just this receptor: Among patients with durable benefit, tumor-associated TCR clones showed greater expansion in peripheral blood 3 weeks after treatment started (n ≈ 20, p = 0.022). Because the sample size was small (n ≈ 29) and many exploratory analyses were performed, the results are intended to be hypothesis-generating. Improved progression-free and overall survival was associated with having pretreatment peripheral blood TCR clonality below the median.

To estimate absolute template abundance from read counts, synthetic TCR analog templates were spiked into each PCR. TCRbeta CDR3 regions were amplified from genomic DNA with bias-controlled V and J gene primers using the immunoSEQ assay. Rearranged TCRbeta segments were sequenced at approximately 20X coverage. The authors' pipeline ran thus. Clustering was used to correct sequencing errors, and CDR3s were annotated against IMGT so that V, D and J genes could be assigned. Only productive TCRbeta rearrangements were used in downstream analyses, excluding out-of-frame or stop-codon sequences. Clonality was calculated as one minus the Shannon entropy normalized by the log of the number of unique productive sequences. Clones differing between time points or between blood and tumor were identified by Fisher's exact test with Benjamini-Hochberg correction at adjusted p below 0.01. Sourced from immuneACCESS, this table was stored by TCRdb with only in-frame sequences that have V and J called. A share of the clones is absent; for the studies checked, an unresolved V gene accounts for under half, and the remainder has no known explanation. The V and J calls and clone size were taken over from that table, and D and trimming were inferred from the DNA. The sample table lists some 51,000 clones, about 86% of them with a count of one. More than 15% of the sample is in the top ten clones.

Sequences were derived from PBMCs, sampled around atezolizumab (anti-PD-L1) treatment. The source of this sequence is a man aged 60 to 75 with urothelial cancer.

The nucleotides read TGTGCCAGCAGCCTCCAGGGGAACGTAGAGACCCAGTACTTC. It translates as CASSLQGNVETQYF. The chain is assembled from TRBV28 and TRBJ2-5; the D gene is possibly TRBD1, with 6 bases matching. As encoded in the germline V gene, CDR1 is MDHEN while CDR2 is SYDVKM. V was cut back by 6 bases and J by 4 bases, leaving a gap of 15 bases between them. From the cysteine through the phenylalanine, the CDR3 covers 14 amino acids. Kept here is only the CDR3 DNA, which spans 42 bases and is read in frame from base 1.